The rows below give T cell receptor beta chains drawn from one sample of a study of early T cells in non-severe SARS-CoV-2 infection. TCRdb independently ran MiXCR on the 5' RACE reads; one entry per CDR3 protein. This sample has around 40,000 distinct CDR3 sequences, with approximately 10% found just once. Specimen: whole blood. The origin of the receptors is an adult who was a healthcare worker with PCR-confirmed SARS-CoV-2 infection or an uninfected control (not recorded which). The CDR3 runs from the conserved cysteine through the conserved F or W.

TRBJ1-5	TRBV5-6	CASRNRRGNQPQHF
TRBJ1-1	TRBV5-1	CASSLVLGNTEAFF
TRBJ2-2	TRBV18	CASSPPLENTGELFF
TRBJ2-3	TRBV5-6	CASSVSWGPPYTDTQYF
TRBJ2-7	TRBV7-2	CASSLAVWASRGYEQYF
TRBJ2-2	TRBV7-8	CAERQGIFAGELFF
TRBJ2-5	TRBV18	CASLERGQETLYF
TRBJ2-3	TRBV7-2	CASSPRDGTFTDTQYF
TRBJ2-3	TRBV27	CASSLWGLVTSSTDTQYF
TRBJ2-5	TRBV27	CASSLDRLRKETQYF